This TCR beta chain was identified in a study of cytomegalovirus exposure and HLA in healthy donors. PCR employed 60 Vbeta and 13 Jbeta primers. Original analysis: Later, 80 million or so unique TCR beta chains were counted in an analysis, and some 9.9 million of them were shared. The protocol was immunoSEQ multiplex PCR, while the TCRdb copy is restricted to in-frame clones and leaves out a portion. D and trimming were read from the DNA, whereas the V and J calls and clone size are those reported in that table. The profile shows about 240,000 clones, 82% of them singletons. The germline V and J ends were trimmed by 1 base and 8 bases, with 15 bases remaining between them. The CDR3 extends over 14 amino acids. CDR1 SGHRS and CDR2 YFSETQ come from the germline V gene. The sample holds a few counts of this clone. Its antigen is unidentified. Findings and caveats of the study: Most of the TCR beta V segments (in an earlier analysis) were productive either about 87% or about 30% of the time. Sequencing likely generated an artifact that appeared as a cluster of highly shared sequence variants.

Donors showed nominal health when sampled, although they likely had unrecorded immune exposures. The sequenced material came from PBMCs. This receptor was obtained from a woman aged 40 to 50 in good health and CMV-seropositive. The rearrangement joins TRBV5-1 to TRBJ1-2; possible D gene TRBD1, 6 bases. CDR3 nucleotides: TGCGCCAGCAGCTTGTACTTGGGGGCGAGGGGCTACACCTTC. Its protein is CASSLYLGARGYTF.